This TCR beta chain was profiled in a study of T cell responses to AZD1222 COVID-19 vaccine. General study points: Spike regions recognized by vaccine-associated CD4 TCRs spanned the protein, led by 160-218 and 743-854. Clonal diversity may have been underestimated, and the donors were mostly white British, with more females than males. Only six or seven AZD1222 recipients tested seropositive at baseline.

This clone was recorded only once. Its target is not known. V was shortened by 3 bases and J by 0 bases, with 9 bases between the two germline ends. The CDR3 is 15 residues long. The germline V gene encodes CDR1 LNHDA and CDR2 SQIVND (reference sequence). Using immunoSEQ multiplex PCR, the repertoire was profiled, and TCRdb retains in-frame clones only, with some absent. Of 150,000 or so clones in the sample, approximately 91% were seen once. V is TRBV19 and J is TRBJ1-3; D is undetermined. This TCR came from an adult in good health. Here the sequenced sample was peripheral blood, taken on day 0 of AZD1222 vaccination. The DNA for the CDR3 is TGTGCCAGTAGTATCCCGACGGGCTCTGGAAACACCATATATTTT. Its translation is CASSIPTGSGNTIYF.